The clone carrying this TCR beta chain was observed many times. Antigen: not known. How the authors handled the data: Researchers built a distant-metastasis classifier for papillary thyroid cancer that drew on CDR3 differences across clinicopathological groups. TCRdb ran MiXCR on the PCR reads. The V and J calls and clone size come from TCRdb's table, not from the authors' own analysis. The sample includes about 89,000 clones, around 12% of them seen just once. These data belong to a study of metastatic and nonmetastatic thyroid tumors. About the study: Across peripheral blood and tumor or nodule tissue samples taken from malignant and benign thyroid patients, the repertoires were compared with one another. Study observations and caveats: Across blood and tumor, TCR beta diversity in malignant thyroid tumors was reportedly significantly higher than in benign nodules.

Before thyroid surgery, none of the patients had received any treatment. The CDR3 is 16 amino acids. V was pared by 11 bases and J by 0 bases, with 17 bases between. Germline V gives CDR1 LNHNV, CDR2 YYDKDF (reference sequence). The sequence derives from a female donor with papillary thyroid cancer or a benign thyroid nodule (not recorded which). Some clones in this sample may be carry-over from other donors' samples. J is TRBJ2-6 and V is TRBV15; D tentatively reads TRBD1 or TRBD2 (5 bases each). Input material: tumor tissue. The CDR3 nucleotides are TGTGCCGTCAGTGGGGGAAGGGACTCTGGGGCCAACGTCCTGACTTTC. Protein: CAVSGGRDSGANVLTF.